Given below is one T cell receptor (beta chain) in context. Its target is not known. Construction of the TCRbeta library involved unique molecular identifiers. One entry per CDR3 protein, called by TCRdb with MiXCR from the PCR reads. The repertoire has 780,000 or so distinct CDR3 sequences, approximately 15% of them found once; the top ten carry around 4.5%. This sample was taken from a study of T-cell reconstitution after alpha-beta-depleted transplantation in children. Findings and limits, study-wide: In some patients, recipient T cells and intrathymic progenitors surviving conditioning explained high day-60 diversity. T-cell counts and diversity were attributed mostly to newly produced T cells one year after transplant. At around two months after transplant, the alpha-beta T cells were reportedly derived from several hundred expanded clones that came from non-depleted graft cells.

This CDR3 has 16 amino acids. CDR1 and CDR2 (germline): KGHSH, LQKENI. V trimming: 1 base; J trimming: 1 base; junction bases outside the gene matches: 1. Specimen: PBMCs, mostly from graft donor cells, collected 360 days after TCRalphabeta/CD19-depleted stem cell transplant. This TCR was sampled from a male patient aged 10 to 17 who had a stem cell transplant for acute lymphoblastic leukemia, so the T cells may come from the graft donor. The V and J genes are TRBV18 and TRBJ2-1; TRBD2 matches at 10 bases. CDR3 in DNA: TGTGCCAGCTCACCACAGGGACTAGCGTCCTACAATGAGCAGTTCTTC. It translates to CASSPQGLASYNEQFF.